These 3 T cell receptor beta chains share one sample of origin, sequenced in a study of cytomegalovirus exposure and HLA in healthy donors. PCR involved 60 Vbeta and 13 Jbeta primers. The data were produced by immunoSEQ multiplex PCR, yet TCRdb's version contains in-frame clones alone and is incomplete. This sample has roughly 170,000 clones; 80% occur once, and the top ten carry roughly 0.65%. The sequenced material came from PBMCs. The receptors shown here come from a boy aged 10-17 years in good health and CMV-seronegative.

The chain links TRBV30 to TRBJ1-2; 7 nucleotides agree with TRBD1. Unmatched junction bases numbered 5, after V lost 0 bases and J lost 1 base. This CDR3 has 15 amino acids. Germline loops: CDR1 GTSNPN, CDR2 SVGIG (reference sequence). The CDR3 is CAWSVRGDSNYGYTF. The CDR3 region has the DNA TGTGCCTGGAGTGTAAGGGGGGACAGTAACTATGGCTACACCTTC.

The V and J genes are TRBV7-2 and TRBJ2-7; D is ambiguous. The V and J ends lost 0 bases and 7 bases respectively, with 7 bases between them. Germline CDR1 and CDR2: SGHTA and FQGNSA. The CDR3 is made up of 12 amino acids. CDR3 loop: CASSLASREQYF. The CDR3, as DNA: TGTGCCAGCAGCTTAGCGTCGAGGGAGCAGTACTTC.

The V call is TRBV7-3, the J call TRBJ1-2; D unclear. Germline V lookup: CDR1 SGHTA, CDR2 FQGTGA. Trimming took off 5 bases at V and 3 bases at J, with 13 bases between the two ends. The CDR3 runs 14 residues. CDR3 region: CASSLSGSHYGYTF. CDR3 in DNA: TGTGCCAGCAGCCTCTCCGGGTCCCACTATGGCTACACCTTC.